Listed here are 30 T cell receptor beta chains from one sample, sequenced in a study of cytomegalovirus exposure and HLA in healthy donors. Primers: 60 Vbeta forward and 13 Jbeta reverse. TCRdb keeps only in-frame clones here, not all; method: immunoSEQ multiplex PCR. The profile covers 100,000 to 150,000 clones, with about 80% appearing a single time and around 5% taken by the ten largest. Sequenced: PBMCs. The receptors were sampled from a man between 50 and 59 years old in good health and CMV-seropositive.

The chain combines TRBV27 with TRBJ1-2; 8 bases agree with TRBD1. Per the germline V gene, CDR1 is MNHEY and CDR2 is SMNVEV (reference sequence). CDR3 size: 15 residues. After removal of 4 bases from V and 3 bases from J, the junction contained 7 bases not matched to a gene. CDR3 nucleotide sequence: TGTGCCAGCAGTTCCCCAGGGGGCGCGGACTATGGCTACACCTTC. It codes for CASSSPGGADYGYTF.

As DNA, the CDR3 is TGTGCCAGCAGTTTAGGGGACAGAAGCTCCTACGAGCAGTACTTC. As protein: CASSLGDRSSYEQYF. V and J are TRBV6-1 and TRBJ2-7; 7 positions agree with TRBD1. This CDR3 comprises 15 residues. Trimming took 5 bases from V and 0 from J; bases not matched to a gene: 7. Germline V lookup: CDR1 MNHNS, CDR2 SASEGT.

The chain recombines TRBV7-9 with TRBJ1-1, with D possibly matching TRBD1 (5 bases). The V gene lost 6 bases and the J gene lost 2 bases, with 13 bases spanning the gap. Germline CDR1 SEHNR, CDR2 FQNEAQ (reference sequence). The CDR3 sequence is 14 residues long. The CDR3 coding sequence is TGTGCCAGCAGTTACGGGGGGAGAAACACTGAAGCTTTCTTT. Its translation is CASSYGGRNTEAFF.

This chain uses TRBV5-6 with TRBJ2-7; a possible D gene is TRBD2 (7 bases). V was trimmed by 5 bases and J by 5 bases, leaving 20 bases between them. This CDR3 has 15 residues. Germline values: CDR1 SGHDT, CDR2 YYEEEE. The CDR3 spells CASRDTGGGLDEQYF. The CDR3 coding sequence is TGTGCCAGCAGAGATACGGGGGGCGGGCTCGACGAGCAGTACTTC.

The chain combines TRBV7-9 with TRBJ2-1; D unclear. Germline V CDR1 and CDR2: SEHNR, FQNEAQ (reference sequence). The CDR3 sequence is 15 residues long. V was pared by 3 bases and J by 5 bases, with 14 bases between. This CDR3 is CASSFLLSVHNEQFF. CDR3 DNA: TGTGCCAGCAGCTTCCTCCTTTCCGTCCACAATGAGCAGTTCTTC.

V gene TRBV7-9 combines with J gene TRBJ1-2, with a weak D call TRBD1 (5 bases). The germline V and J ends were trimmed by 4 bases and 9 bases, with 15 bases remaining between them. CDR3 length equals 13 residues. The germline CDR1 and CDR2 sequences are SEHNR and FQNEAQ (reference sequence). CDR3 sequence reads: CASSSRREGSYTF. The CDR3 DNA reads TGTGCCAGCAGCTCCCGGAGGGAGGGGAGCTACACCTTC.

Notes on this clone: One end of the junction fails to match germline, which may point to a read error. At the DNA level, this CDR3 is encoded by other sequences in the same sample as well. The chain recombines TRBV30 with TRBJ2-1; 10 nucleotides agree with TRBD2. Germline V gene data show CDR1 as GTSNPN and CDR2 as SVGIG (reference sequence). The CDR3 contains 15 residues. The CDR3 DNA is TGCGCCTGCCTTCGTAGGAGCGGGGGGGCCGATGAGCAGTTCTTC. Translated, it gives CACLRRSGGADEQFF.

The chain's CDR3 is CASNGRGGVSYNEQFF. CDR3 DNA sequence: TGTGCCAGCAACGGGCGGGGGGGAGTATCCTACAATGAGCAGTTCTTC. The chain couples TRBV2 to TRBJ2-1, with TRBD2 matching over 9 bases. V gave up 7 bases and J gave up 1 base; unmatched junction bases: 8. The V gene's germline CDR1 is SNHLY and CDR2 FYNNEI. This CDR3 has 16 residues.

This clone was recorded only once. The CDR3 DNA follows: TGTGCCAGCAGCGCAGCGCAGGGGGGCGGCAGTGAAAAACTGTTTTTT. Its protein is CASSAAQGGGSEKLFF. The gene calls are TRBV9 and TRBJ1-4; 7 bases map to TRBD1. The J segment lost 7 bases and the V segment lost 3 bases, leaving 12 bases of the junction unmatched. The CDR3 runs to 16 residues. Germline V gene sequence: CDR1 SGDLS, CDR2 YYNGEE.

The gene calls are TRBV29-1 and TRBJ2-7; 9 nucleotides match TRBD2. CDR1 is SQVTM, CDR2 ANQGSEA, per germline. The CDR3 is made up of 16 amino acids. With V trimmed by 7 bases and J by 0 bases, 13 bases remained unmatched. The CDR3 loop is CSAEGASGTSSYEQYF. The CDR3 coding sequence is TGCAGCGCCGAAGGGGCTAGCGGGACGAGCTCCTACGAGCAGTACTTC.

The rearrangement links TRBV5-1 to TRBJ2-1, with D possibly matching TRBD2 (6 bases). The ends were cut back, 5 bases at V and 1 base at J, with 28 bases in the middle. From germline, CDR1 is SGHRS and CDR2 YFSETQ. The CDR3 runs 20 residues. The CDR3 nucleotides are TGCGCCAGCAGACTCAGAGGAGGGGATGGAGTTGGCATTTCCTACAATGAGCAGTTCTTC. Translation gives CASRLRGGDGVGISYNEQFF.

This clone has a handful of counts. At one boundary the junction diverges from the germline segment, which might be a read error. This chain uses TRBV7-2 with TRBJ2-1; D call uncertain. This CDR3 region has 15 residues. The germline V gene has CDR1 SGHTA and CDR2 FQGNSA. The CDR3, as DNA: TGTGCCAGCAGCGTAGTGAGCTACCCCTATAATGAGCAGTTCTTC. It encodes CASSVVSYPYNEQFF. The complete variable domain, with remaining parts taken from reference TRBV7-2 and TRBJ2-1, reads GAGVSQSPSNKVTEKGKDVELRCDPISGHTALYWYRQSLGQGLEFLIYFQGNSAPDKSGLPSDRFSAERTGGSVSTLTIQRTQQEDSAVYLCASSVVSYPYNEQFFGPGTRLTVL.

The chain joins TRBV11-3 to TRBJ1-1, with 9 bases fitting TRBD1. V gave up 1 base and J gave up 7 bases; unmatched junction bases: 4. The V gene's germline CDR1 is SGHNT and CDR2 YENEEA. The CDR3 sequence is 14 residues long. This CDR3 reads CASSLAGTGHEAFF. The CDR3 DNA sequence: TGTGCCAGCAGCTTAGCGGGGACAGGGCATGAAGCTTTCTTT.

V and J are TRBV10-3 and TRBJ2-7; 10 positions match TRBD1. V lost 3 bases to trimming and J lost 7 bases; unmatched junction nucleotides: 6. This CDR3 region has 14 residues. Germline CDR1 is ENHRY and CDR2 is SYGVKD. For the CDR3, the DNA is TGTGCCATCAGTGACTCCAGGACAGGGGGAGAGCAGTACTTC. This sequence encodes CAISDSRTGGEQYF.

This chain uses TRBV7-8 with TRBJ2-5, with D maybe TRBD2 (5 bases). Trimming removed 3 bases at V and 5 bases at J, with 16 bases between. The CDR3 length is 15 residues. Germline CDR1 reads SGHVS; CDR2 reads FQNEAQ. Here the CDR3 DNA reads TGTGCCAGCAGCTTGAGGAGGTTAGTCGAGGAGACCCAGTACTTC. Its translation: CASSLRRLVEETQYF.

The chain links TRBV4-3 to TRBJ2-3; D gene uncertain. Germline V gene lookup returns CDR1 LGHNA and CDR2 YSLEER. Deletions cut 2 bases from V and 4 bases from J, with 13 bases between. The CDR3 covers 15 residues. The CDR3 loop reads CASSQSGERSDTQYF. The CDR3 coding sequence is TGCGCCAGCAGCCAATCGGGTGAAAGGTCAGATACGCAGTATTTT.

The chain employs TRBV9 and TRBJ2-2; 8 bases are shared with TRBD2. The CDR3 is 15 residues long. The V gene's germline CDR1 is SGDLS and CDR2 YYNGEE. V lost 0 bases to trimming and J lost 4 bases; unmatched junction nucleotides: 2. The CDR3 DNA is TGTGCCAGCAGCGTAGTCGGGGGGGTCACCGGGGAGCTGTTTTTT. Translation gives CASSVVGGVTGELFF.

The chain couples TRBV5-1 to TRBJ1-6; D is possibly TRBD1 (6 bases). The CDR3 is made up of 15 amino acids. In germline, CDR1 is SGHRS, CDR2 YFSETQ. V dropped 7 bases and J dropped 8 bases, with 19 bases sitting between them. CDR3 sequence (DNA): TGCGCCAGCCGTGGTCTACAGGGCTCTTATTCACCCCTCCACTTT. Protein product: CASRGLQGSYSPLHF.

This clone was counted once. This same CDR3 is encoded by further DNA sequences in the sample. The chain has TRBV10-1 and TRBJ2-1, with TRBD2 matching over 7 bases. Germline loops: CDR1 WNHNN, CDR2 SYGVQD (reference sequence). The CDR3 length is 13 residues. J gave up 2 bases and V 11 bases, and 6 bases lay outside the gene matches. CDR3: CALGLAAYNEQFF. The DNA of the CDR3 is TGCGCCTTAGGGCTAGCGGCCTACAATGAGCAGTTCTTC.

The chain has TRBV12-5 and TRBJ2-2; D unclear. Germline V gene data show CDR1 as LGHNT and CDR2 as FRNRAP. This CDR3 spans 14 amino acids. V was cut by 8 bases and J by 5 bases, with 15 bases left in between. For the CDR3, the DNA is TGTGCTAGTTTCCCCCAGGTAAAGACCGGGGAGCTGTTTTTT. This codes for CASFPQVKTGELFF.

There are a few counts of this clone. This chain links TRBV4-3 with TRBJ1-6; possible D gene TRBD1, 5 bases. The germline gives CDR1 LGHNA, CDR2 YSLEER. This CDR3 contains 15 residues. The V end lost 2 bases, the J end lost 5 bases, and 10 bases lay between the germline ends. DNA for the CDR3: TGCGCCAGCAGCCAACGGTGGGGGGATAATTCACCCCTCCACTTT. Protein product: CASSQRWGDNSPLHF.

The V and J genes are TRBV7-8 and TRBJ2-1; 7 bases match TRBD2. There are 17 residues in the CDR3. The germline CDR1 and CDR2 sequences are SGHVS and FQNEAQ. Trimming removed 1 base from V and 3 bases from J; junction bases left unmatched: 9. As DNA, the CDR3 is TGTGCCAGCAGCTTAGGGGGGGGTAGCGCGAACTACAATGAGCAGTTCTTC. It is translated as CASSLGGGSANYNEQFF.

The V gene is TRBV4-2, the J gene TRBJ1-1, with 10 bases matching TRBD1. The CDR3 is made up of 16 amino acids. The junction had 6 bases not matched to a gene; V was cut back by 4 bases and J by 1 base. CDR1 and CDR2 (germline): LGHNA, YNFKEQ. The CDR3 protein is CASSPETGGPNTEAFF. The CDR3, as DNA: TGTGCCAGCAGCCCCGAGACAGGGGGCCCGAACACTGAAGCTTTCTTT.

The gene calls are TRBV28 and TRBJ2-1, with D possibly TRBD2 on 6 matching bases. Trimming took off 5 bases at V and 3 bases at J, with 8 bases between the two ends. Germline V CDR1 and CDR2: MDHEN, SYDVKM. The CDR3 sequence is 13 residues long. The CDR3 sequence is CASSAGGYNEQFF. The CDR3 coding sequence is TGTGCCAGCAGTGCCGGGGGCTACAATGAGCAGTTCTTC.

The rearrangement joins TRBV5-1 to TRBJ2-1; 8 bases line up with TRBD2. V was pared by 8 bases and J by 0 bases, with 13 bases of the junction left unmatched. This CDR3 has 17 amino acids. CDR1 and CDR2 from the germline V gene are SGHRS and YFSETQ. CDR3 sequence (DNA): TGCGCCAGGGGAGGCGGGGGGCCTCCTACCTCCTACAATGAGCAGTTCTTC. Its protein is CARGGGGPPTSYNEQFF.

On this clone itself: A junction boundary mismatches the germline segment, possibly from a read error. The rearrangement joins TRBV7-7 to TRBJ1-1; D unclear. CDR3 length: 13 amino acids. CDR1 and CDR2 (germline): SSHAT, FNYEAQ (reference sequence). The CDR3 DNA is TGTGCTAGCAGCTTAAACGGGTTCACTGAAGCTTTCTTT. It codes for CASSLNGFTEAFF.

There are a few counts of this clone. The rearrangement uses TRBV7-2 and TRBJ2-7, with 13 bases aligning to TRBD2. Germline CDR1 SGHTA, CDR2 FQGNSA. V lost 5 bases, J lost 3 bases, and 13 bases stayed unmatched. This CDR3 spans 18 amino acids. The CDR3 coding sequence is TGTGCCAGCAGCATTTACGCCGGGACTAGCGGGGATTTCTACGAGCAGTACTTC. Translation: CASSIYAGTSGDFYEQYF.

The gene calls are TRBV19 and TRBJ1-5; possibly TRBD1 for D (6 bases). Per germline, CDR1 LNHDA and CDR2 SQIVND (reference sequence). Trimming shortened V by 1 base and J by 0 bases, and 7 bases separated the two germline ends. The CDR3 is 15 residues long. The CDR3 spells CASSIGQDSNQPQHF. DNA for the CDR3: TGTGCCAGTAGTATAGGACAGGATAGCAATCAGCCCCAGCATTTT.

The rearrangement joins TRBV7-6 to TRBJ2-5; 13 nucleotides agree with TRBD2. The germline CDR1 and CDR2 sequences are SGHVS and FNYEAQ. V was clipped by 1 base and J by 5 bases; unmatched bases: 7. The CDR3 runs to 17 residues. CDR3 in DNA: TGTGCCAGCAGCTTAGTACTAGCGGGAGGGCCGAGGGAGACCCAGTACTTC. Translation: CASSLVLAGGPRETQYF.

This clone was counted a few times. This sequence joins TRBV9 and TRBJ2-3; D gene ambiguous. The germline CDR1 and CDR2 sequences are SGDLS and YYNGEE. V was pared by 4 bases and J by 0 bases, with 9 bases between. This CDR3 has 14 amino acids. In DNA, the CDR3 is TGTGCCAGCAGCTATTCAGATAGCACAGATACGCAGTATTTT. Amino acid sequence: CASSYSDSTDTQYF.